This TCR beta chain was found in a study of OX40 agonist ivuxolimab in advanced cancers. Profiled with immunoSEQ multiplex PCR; TCRdb holds only in-frame clones, not every one. The sample holds about 41,000 clones; around four fifths are singletons and the top ten take approximately 2.6%. The receptor was isolated from an adult with an advanced solid tumor such as melanoma, head and neck, liver or kidney cancer. The sample in question was CD4+ or CD8+ T cells sorted from blood, obtained in a trial of the OX40 agonist ivuxolimab.

As DNA, the CDR3 is TGTGCCATACAGGGGGACCTCTACGAGCAGTACTTC. It translates to CAIQGDLYEQYF. The chain uses TRBV10-3 and TRBJ2-7; the match to TRBD1 covers 8 bases. Trimming removed 9 bases from V and 3 bases from J; junction bases left unmatched: 4. The V gene's germline CDR1 is ENHRY and CDR2 SYGVKD. The CDR3 has 12 amino acids.